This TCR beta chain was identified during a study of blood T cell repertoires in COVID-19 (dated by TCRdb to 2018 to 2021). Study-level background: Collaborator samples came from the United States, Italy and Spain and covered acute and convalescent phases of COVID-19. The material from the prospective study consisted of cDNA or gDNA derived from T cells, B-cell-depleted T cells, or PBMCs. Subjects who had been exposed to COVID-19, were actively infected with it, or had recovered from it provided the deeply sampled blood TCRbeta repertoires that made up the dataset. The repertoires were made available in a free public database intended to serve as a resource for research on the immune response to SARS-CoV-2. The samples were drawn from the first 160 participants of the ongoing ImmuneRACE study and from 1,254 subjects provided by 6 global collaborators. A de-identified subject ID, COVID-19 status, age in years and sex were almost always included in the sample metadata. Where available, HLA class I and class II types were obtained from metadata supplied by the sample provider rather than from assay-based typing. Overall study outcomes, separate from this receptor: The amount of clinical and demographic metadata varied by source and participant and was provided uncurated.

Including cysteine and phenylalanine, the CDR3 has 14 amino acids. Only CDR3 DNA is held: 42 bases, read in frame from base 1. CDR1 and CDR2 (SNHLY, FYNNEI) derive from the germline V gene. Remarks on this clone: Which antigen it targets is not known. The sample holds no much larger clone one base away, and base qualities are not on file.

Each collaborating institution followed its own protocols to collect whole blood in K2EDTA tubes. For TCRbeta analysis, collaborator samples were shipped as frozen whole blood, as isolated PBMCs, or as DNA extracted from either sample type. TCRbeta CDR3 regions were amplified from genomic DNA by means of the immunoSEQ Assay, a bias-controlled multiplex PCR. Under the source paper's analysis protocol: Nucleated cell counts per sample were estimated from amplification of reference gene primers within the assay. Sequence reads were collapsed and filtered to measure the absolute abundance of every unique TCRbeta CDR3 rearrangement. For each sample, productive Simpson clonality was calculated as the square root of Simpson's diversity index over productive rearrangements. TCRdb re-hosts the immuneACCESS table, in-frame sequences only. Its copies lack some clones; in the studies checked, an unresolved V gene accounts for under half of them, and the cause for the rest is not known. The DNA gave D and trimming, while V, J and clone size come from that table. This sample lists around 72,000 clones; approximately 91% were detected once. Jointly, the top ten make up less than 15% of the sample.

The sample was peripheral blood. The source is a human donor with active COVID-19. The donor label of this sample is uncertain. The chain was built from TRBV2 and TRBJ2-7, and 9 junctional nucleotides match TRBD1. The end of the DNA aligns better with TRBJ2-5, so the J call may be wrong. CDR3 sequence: CASSRSTGGETQYF. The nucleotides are TGTGCCAGCAGCAGATCGACAGGGGGTGAGACCCAGTACTTC.